The 6 T cell receptor beta chains reported below all come from one sample, sequenced in a study of T cell changes during pregnancy in multiple sclerosis. Profiled with immunoSEQ multiplex PCR; TCRdb holds only in-frame clones, not every one. In the table there are about 79,000 clones, about nine tenths of which are singletons. Here the sequenced sample was CD4+ T cells from peripheral blood mononuclear cells, taken in the second trimester of pregnancy. The source is a female donor with multiple sclerosis, enrolled in a pregnancy study.

This chain links TRBV27 with TRBJ2-7; possibly TRBD2 for D (6 bases). Germline values: CDR1 MNHEY, CDR2 SMNVEV (reference sequence). The CDR3 length is 15 residues. V lost 6 bases, J lost 2 bases, and 17 bases lay in between. The CDR3 sequence is CASRLNSGLTYEQYF. The CDR3 region has the DNA TGTGCCAGCAGGTTAAATAGCGGTTTAACCTACGAGCAGTACTTC.

J is TRBJ2-1 and V is TRBV7-3; 7 positions agree with TRBD2. Trimming cost V 6 bases and J 3 bases; bases outside gene matches: 5. CDR1 is SGHTA and CDR2 is FQGTGA in the germline V gene. This CDR3 spans 14 amino acids. As DNA, the CDR3 is TGTGCCAGCAGTCGGGCGGGAGTCTACAATGAGCAGTTCTTC. This encodes CASSRAGVYNEQFF. The full variable domain, its missing parts supplied by reference TRBV7-3 and TRBJ2-1, is GAGVSQTPSNKVTEKGKYVELRCDPISGHTALYWYRQSLGQGPEFLIYFQGTGAADDSGLPNDRFFAVRPEGSVSTLKIQRTERGDSAVYLCASSRAGVYNEQFFGPGTRLTVL.

The chain recombines TRBV18 with TRBJ2-3; 7 bases are shared with TRBD2. The junction had 4 bases not matched to a gene; V was cut back by 3 bases and J by 1 base. Germline V gene data show CDR1 as KGHSH and CDR2 as LQKENI. CDR3 length equals 15 residues. CDR3 DNA: TGTGCCAGCTCACCGTTGAGCGGGGGCACAGATACGCAGTATTTT. This codes for CASSPLSGGTDTQYF.

The chain employs TRBV7-9 and TRBJ2-1, with 10 bases aligning to TRBD1. Per the germline V gene, CDR1 is SEHNR and CDR2 is FQNEAQ (reference sequence). This CDR3 is 15 amino acids long. The ends lost 3 bases at V and 6 bases at J; junction bases unmatched: 5. This chain's CDR3 is CASSFSGQGFNEQFF. The CDR3 nucleotides read TGTGCCAGCAGCTTCTCGGGACAGGGGTTCAATGAGCAGTTCTTC.

The chain uses TRBV5-4 and TRBJ2-4, with D tentatively TRBD2 (5 bases). The V end was cut by 0 bases, the J end by 4 bases, with 14 bases between. The CDR3 length is 16 residues. The germline V gene has CDR1 SGHNT and CDR2 YYREEE (reference sequence). DNA for the CDR3: TGTGCCAGCAGCTTGGAATTGGGGAGTGATAAAAACATTCAGTACTTC. It yields the protein CASSLELGSDKNIQYF.

This clone occurred a few times. The rearrangement links TRBV5-4 to TRBJ1-4; unclear D gene. Trimming stripped 7 bases from V and 3 bases from J, with 7 bases between. The CDR3 is 12 amino acids. Looked up from germline, CDR1 is SGHNT and CDR2 is YYREEE (reference sequence). This chain's CDR3 is CASSSPNEKLFF. CDR3 nucleotide sequence: TGTGCCAGCTCCTCCCCTAATGAAAAACTGTTTTTT.